These 32 T cell receptor beta chains share one sample of origin, sequenced in a study of blood T cell repertoires in COVID-19. Assay: immunoSEQ multiplex PCR; the TCRdb copy retains only in-frame clones and omits some. The repertoire holds around 250,000 clones, 82% seen once, with about 3% in the top ten. Sequences were obtained from peripheral blood. The receptors here all came from a woman in her late teens or twenties with acute or convalescent COVID-19.

In this sample, this clone turned up a few times. The V and J genes are TRBV7-9 and TRBJ1-2, with 8 positions matching TRBD1. V was clipped by 5 bases and J by 5 bases; unmatched bases: 7. Germline assignment: CDR1 SEHNR and CDR2 FQNEAQ (reference sequence). The CDR3 is 14 amino acids. The CDR3 here is CASSPAGQAYGYTF. The CDR3 DNA is TGTGCCAGCAGCCCCGCGGGACAGGCTTATGGCTACACCTTC.

In this sample, this clone turned up many times. The sample carries other DNA sequences with the same CDR3. The V call is TRBV30, the J call TRBJ1-5; 7 bases agree with TRBD1. There are 14 residues in the CDR3. Germline CDR1 GTSNPN, CDR2 SVGIG (reference sequence). The V and J ends lost 0 bases and 4 bases, in that order; junction bases with no gene match: 3. Written as DNA, the CDR3 is TGTGCCTGGAGTGTAGCAGGGGGGAATCAGCCCCAGCATTTT. This translates into CAWSVAGGNQPQHF.

The table lists this clone with a few counts. The chain links TRBV5-1 to TRBJ1-2; D is unclear. This CDR3 contains 14 residues. In germline, CDR1 is SGHRS, CDR2 YFSETQ. Deletions cut 1 base from V and 4 bases from J, with 11 bases between. CDR3 nucleotide sequence: TGCGCCAGCAGCTTGACGCCTCGGAGCTATGGCTACACCTTC. It is translated as CASSLTPRSYGYTF. Based on the CDR3 plus reference TRBV5-1 and TRBJ1-2, the full variable domain is KAGVTQTPRYLIKTRGQQVTLSCSPISGHRSVSWYQQTPGQGLQFLFEYFSETQRNKGNFPGRFSGRQFSNSRSEMNVSTLELGDSALYLCASSLTPRSYGYTFGSGTRLTVV.

The chain is built from TRBV11-2 and TRBJ1-6; 8 nucleotides match TRBD1. The CDR3 contains 16 residues. Per the germline V gene, CDR1 is SGHAT and CDR2 is FQNNGV. V dropped 4 bases and J dropped 2; count of bases not matched to a gene: 4. The CDR3 DNA is TGTGCCAGCAGCTCGGGACAGGCGACCTATAATTCACCCCTCCACTTT. Encoded protein: CASSSGQATYNSPLHF.

V and J are TRBV4-3 and TRBJ1-4, with TRBD1 as a possible D gene (6 bases). Germline loops: CDR1 LGHNA, CDR2 YSLEER. V lost 0 bases to trimming and J lost 8 bases, with 10 bases between them. CDR3 length equals 14 residues. CDR3 sequence: CASSQEFQGEKLFF. CDR3 DNA: TGCGCCAGCAGCCAAGAATTCCAGGGGGAAAAACTGTTTTTT.

V is TRBV6-5 and J is TRBJ1-2; TRBD1 agrees at 8 bases. Germline CDR1 is MNHEY and CDR2 is SVGAGI. The CDR3 contains 15 residues. The V and J ends lost 2 bases and 8 bases, in that order; junction bases with no gene match: 10. The CDR3 DNA sequence: TGTGCCAGCAGTTACGCTCGCGGACAGGGAAAAGGCTACACCTTC. Encoded protein: CASSYARGQGKGYTF.

This clone occurred a few times. The chain employs TRBV19 and TRBJ2-6, with D perhaps matching TRBD2 (5 bases). Germline V gene sequence: CDR1 LNHDA, CDR2 SQIVND (reference sequence). The CDR3 is made up of 13 amino acids. Between the trimmed V and J ends, which lost 7 bases and 9 bases, there was a span of 13 bases. CDR3 amino acids: CASNIPGGNVLTF. CDR3 in DNA: TGTGCCAGTAATATTCCAGGAGGCAACGTCCTGACTTTC.

The rearrangement links TRBV28 to TRBJ1-2; 9 bases map to TRBD1. The CDR3 covers 12 residues. With V trimmed by 6 bases and J by 6 bases, 2 bases remained unmatched. The germline V gene encodes CDR1 MDHEN and CDR2 SYDVKM. CDR3 amino acids: CASRTGGHGYTF. Written as DNA, the CDR3 is TGTGCCAGCAGGACAGGGGGACATGGCTACACCTTC.

The rearrangement joins TRBV2 to TRBJ2-3; 15 bases line up with TRBD2. This CDR3 is built from 13 residues. V gave up 9 bases and J gave up 6 bases; unmatched junction bases: 1. The germline V gene encodes CDR1 SNHLY and CDR2 FYNNEI. The CDR3 is CARGTSGRDTQYF. The CDR3 region has the DNA TGTGCCAGGGGGACTAGCGGGAGGGATACGCAGTATTTT.

The chain joins TRBV4-3 to TRBJ2-1; 10 bases align to TRBD2. The V segment lost 3 bases and the J segment 5 bases; nucleotides outside the gene matches: 13. The CDR3 loop spans 18 amino acids. Per the germline V gene, CDR1 is LGHNA and CDR2 is YSLEER. The DNA of the CDR3 is TGCGCCAGCAGCCACCACGGCGGGGGACTAGCGTCCCACAATGAGCAGTTCTTC. As protein: CASSHHGGGLASHNEQFF.

The V gene is TRBV7-9, the J gene TRBJ1-4; D is unclear. V dropped 0 bases and J dropped 0 bases, with 5 bases sitting between them. CDR1 is SEHNR and CDR2 is FQNEAQ in the germline V gene (reference sequence). This CDR3 is built from 15 residues. CDR3 sequence: CASSLAYATNEKLFF. The CDR3 DNA reads as TGTGCCAGCAGCTTAGCTTATGCAACTAATGAAAAACTGTTTTTT. Complete variable domain (other parts from reference TRBV7-9 and TRBJ1-4): DTGVSQNPRHKITKRGQNVTFRCDPISEHNRLYWYRQTLGQGPEFLTYFQNEAQLEKSRLLSDRFSAERPKGSFSTLEIQRTEQGDSAMYLCASSLAYATNEKLFFGSGTQLSVL.

This chain joins TRBV27 and TRBJ2-1; D not certain. The CDR3 totals 11 residues. From germline, CDR1 is MNHEY and CDR2 SMNVEV (reference sequence). The germline V and J ends were trimmed by 6 bases and 10 bases, with 10 bases remaining between them. The CDR3 protein is CASSSLEEQFF. In nucleotides, the CDR3 is TGTGCCAGCAGCTCATTGGAGGAGCAGTTCTTC.

The CDR3 DNA reads as TGTGCCAGCAGTTTATCGATCGGAGCTGTCCGGGGGTACGAGCAGTACTTC. Amino acid sequence: CASSLSIGAVRGYEQYF. The gene calls are TRBV27 and TRBJ2-7; possible D gene TRBD2, 6 bases. V lost 0 bases, J lost 4 bases, and 19 bases lay in between. This CDR3 has 17 residues. The V gene's germline CDR1 is MNHEY and CDR2 SMNVEV (reference sequence).

The rearrangement links TRBV28 to TRBJ2-5, with TRBD2 identical over 8 bases. Germline CDR1 MDHEN, CDR2 SYDVKM. This CDR3 has 16 residues. Losses at the gene ends were 2 bases for V and 7 bases for J; bases not matched to a gene: 12. The CDR3 here is CASSLPLGGSGATQYF. CDR3 DNA sequence: TGTGCCAGCAGTTTACCCCTGGGGGGTAGCGGGGCGACCCAGTACTTC.

The rearrangement uses TRBV29-1 and TRBJ1-1; tentative D call: TRBD1 (6 bases). CDR1 SQVTM and CDR2 ANQGSEA come from the germline V gene. V was trimmed by 7 bases and J by 10 bases, leaving 16 bases between them. The CDR3 length is 11 residues. CDR3: CSAPRGRGAFF. The DNA of the CDR3 is TGCAGCGCCCCCAGGGGACGAGGAGCTTTCTTT.

The table lists this clone with a few counts. CDR3 bases: TGCGCCAGCAGCTTGACAGGGGGATCTTGGGAGCAGTACTTC. Its protein product is CASSLTGGSWEQYF. This chain links TRBV5-1 with TRBJ2-7; 8 positions match TRBD1. The germline CDR1 and CDR2 sequences are SGHRS and YFSETQ. The CDR3 is 14 amino acids. V was clipped by 1 base and J by 7 bases; unmatched bases: 7.

The rearrangement uses TRBV7-9 and TRBJ2-7; 11 bases fit TRBD2. CDR1 and CDR2 from the germline V gene are SEHNR and FQNEAQ (reference sequence). Losses at the gene ends were 5 bases for V and 5 bases for J; bases not matched to a gene: 5. This CDR3 is 14 amino acids long. The CDR3 DNA is TGTGCCAGCAGCGGTAGCGGGAGGGCCCACGAGCAGTACTTC. It translates to CASSGSGRAHEQYF. The full variable domain, completed using reference TRBV7-9 and TRBJ2-7, is DTGVSQNPRHKITKRGQNVTFRCDPISEHNRLYWYRQTLGQGPEFLTYFQNEAQLEKSRLLSDRFSAERPKGSFSTLEIQRTEQGDSAMYLCASSGSGRAHEQYFGPGTRLTVT.

The gene calls are TRBV18 and TRBJ2-7, with 8 bases lining up with TRBD2. Unmatched junction bases numbered 9, after V lost 2 bases and J lost 3 bases. CDR1 and CDR2 (germline): KGHSH, LQKENI. The CDR3 sequence is 16 residues long. In DNA, the CDR3 is TGTGCCAGCTCACCAATGAGACCGGGAGGGAACTACGAGCAGTACTTC. This sequence encodes CASSPMRPGGNYEQYF.

The rearrangement links TRBV11-2 to TRBJ1-4, with 7 bases lining up with TRBD1. V shed 5 bases and J 7 bases; nucleotides not matched to a gene: 10. There are 15 residues in the CDR3. Germline-derived CDR1 and CDR2 are SGHAT and FQNNGV. The CDR3 region is CASSSWDSLSEKLFF. CDR3 in DNA: TGTGCCAGCAGCAGCTGGGACAGCCTAAGTGAAAAACTGTTTTTT.

The chain is built from TRBV19 and TRBJ1-3; unclear D gene. V dropped 0 bases and J dropped 0 bases, with 12 bases sitting between them. Germline V gives CDR1 LNHDA, CDR2 SQIVND (reference sequence). This CDR3 region has 17 residues. The CDR3 sequence: CASSIDVAGSSGNTIYF. CDR3 nucleotides: TGTGCCAGTAGTATAGATGTTGCCGGGAGCTCTGGAAACACCATATATTTT.

The CDR3 nucleotides are TGTGCCAGCAGCTTAGAGGGACTAGCGGACCAAGAGACCCAGTACTTC. It translates to CASSLEGLADQETQYF. The chain uses TRBV7-2 and TRBJ2-5; TRBD2 aligns across 11 bases. Trimming at V came to 1 base and at J to 0 bases, leaving 1 base not matched to a gene. The CDR3 has 16 residues. Per the germline V gene, CDR1 is SGHTA and CDR2 is FQGNSA.

CDR3 protein: CASSKGVTQYF. The CDR3 region has the DNA TGTGCCAGCAGCAAGGGGGTGACCCAGTACTTC. The chain links TRBV28 to TRBJ2-5, with D maybe TRBD1 (6 bases). CDR1 is MDHEN and CDR2 is SYDVKM in the germline V gene. This CDR3 region has 11 residues. V shed 6 bases and J shed 7 bases, with 9 bases lying between them. Full variable domain (missing parts from reference TRBV28 and TRBJ2-5): DVKVTQSSRYLVKRTGEKVFLECVQDMDHENMFWYRQDPGLGLRLIYFSYDVKMKEKGDIPEGYSVSREKKERFSLILESASTNQTSMYLCASSKGVTQYFGPGTRLLVL.

The chain uses TRBV15 and TRBJ1-1, with a weak D call TRBD1 (6 bases). V shed 1 base and J shed 5 bases, with 14 bases lying between them. CDR1 and CDR2 (germline): LNHNV, YYDKDF (reference sequence). This CDR3 is built from 15 residues. The CDR3 protein is CATSRVTGTGTEAFF. The DNA for the CDR3 is TGTGCCACCAGCAGAGTCACGGGTACAGGGACTGAAGCTTTCTTT.

The chain combines TRBV7-9 with TRBJ2-3; 10 bases align to TRBD2. The CDR3 spans 15 residues. The germline CDR1 and CDR2 sequences are SEHNR and FQNEAQ (reference sequence). V was pared by 5 bases and J by 1 base, with 3 bases of the junction left unmatched. The CDR3 DNA is TGTGCCAGCAGCGCCGGGACTAGCGGCACAGATACGCAGTATTTT. It specifies CASSAGTSGTDTQYF.

The rearrangement links TRBV15 to TRBJ2-7; the D gene is possibly TRBD2 (6 bases). V lost 6 bases, J lost 1 base, and 19 bases lay in between. The germline gives CDR1 LNHNV, CDR2 YYDKDF (reference sequence). The CDR3 length is 16 residues. CDR3 sequence (DNA): TGTGCCACCAGTACAACGACGGGGGAGTTATCCTACGAGCAGTACTTC. Translated: CATSTTTGELSYEQYF.

The chain recombines TRBV15 with TRBJ2-7; maybe TRBD2 (6 bases). V was cut by 9 bases and J by 0 bases, with 15 bases left in between. This CDR3 has 14 residues. CDR1 and CDR2 from the germline V gene are LNHNV and YYDKDF (reference sequence). CDR3 sequence (DNA): TGTGCCACGAGGTCGGGGGTATCCTCCTACGAGCAGTACTTC. As protein: CATRSGVSSYEQYF. Using reference TRBV15 and TRBJ2-7 for the parts outside the CDR3, the full variable domain is DAMVIQNPRYQVTQFGKPVTLSCSQTLNHNVMYWYQQKSSQAPKLLFHYYDKDFNNEADTPDNFQSRRPNTSFCFLDIRSPGLGDTAMYLCATRSGVSSYEQYFGPGTRLTVT.

V is TRBV27 and J is TRBJ2-1, with D unclear. Germline CDR1 is MNHEY and CDR2 is SMNVEV (reference sequence). V dropped 2 bases and J dropped 0 bases, with 8 bases sitting between them. This CDR3 has 15 residues. CDR3 loop: CASSLGGVSYNEQFF. CDR3 DNA: TGTGCCAGCAGTTTAGGCGGAGTCTCCTACAATGAGCAGTTCTTC.

This clone has more than one count but fewer than ten. The chain carries TRBV29-1 and TRBJ2-1, with TRBD2 as a possible D gene (6 bases). The CDR3 has 13 residues. From germline, CDR1 is SQVTM and CDR2 ANQGSEA. The CDR3 sequence is CTALRLGANEQFF. CDR3 bases: TGCACCGCCCTTAGACTAGGGGCCAATGAGCAGTTCTTC.

The J gene is TRBJ2-1, the V gene TRBV5-1, with 11 nucleotides matching TRBD1. V lost 4 bases, J lost 1 base, and 4 bases stayed unmatched. The CDR3 has 16 residues. CDR1 is SGHRS, CDR2 YFSETQ, per germline. The CDR3 region has the DNA TGCGCCAGCAGCCTCGGGACAGGGGGATCCTACAATGAGCAGTTCTTC. Its translation: CASSLGTGGSYNEQFF.

The rearrangement uses TRBV12-3 or TRBV12-4 and TRBJ2-7; a possible D gene is TRBD2 (5 bases). The CDR3 runs 12 residues. V was pared by 6 bases and J by 5 bases, with 11 bases between. The CDR3 bases are TGTGCCAGCAGGGCGGGTTCCCACGAGCAGTACTTC. Translation gives CASRAGSHEQYF.

The chain has TRBV6-6 and TRBJ1-1; 7 bases map to TRBD1. V was pared by 4 bases and J by 0 bases, with 2 bases of the junction left unmatched. Germline V gene lookup returns CDR1 MNHNY and CDR2 SVGAGI (reference sequence). The CDR3 runs to 14 residues. The CDR3 region has the DNA TGTGCCAGCAGTTGGGGACAGATGAACACTGAAGCTTTCTTT. Its protein is CASSWGQMNTEAFF.

The V and J genes are TRBV24-1 and TRBJ2-2, with D perhaps matching TRBD2 (5 bases). The length of the CDR3 is 14 residues. V lost 9 bases and J lost 2, with 12 bases in between. Looked up from germline, CDR1 is KGHDR and CDR2 is SFDVKD. In DNA form, the CDR3 reads TGTGCCACCCAACGTCGGGGTAACACCGGGGAGCTGTTTTTT. Its translation: CATQRRGNTGELFF.